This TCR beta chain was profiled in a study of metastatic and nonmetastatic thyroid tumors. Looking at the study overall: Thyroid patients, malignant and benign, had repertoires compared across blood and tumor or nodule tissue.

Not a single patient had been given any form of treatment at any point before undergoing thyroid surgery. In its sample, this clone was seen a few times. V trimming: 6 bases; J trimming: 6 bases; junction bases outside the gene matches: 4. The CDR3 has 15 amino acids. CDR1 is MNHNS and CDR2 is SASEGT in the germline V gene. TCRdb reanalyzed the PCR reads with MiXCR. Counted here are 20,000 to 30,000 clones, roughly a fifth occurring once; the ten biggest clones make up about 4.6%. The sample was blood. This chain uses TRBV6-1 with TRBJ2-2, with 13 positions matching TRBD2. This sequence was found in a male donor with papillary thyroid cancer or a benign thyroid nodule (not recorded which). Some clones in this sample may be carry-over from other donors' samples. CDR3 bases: TGTGCCAGCAGACCCGGGACTAGCGGGGCCGGGGAGCTGTTTTTT. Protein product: CASRPGTSGAGELFF.